This paragraph reports one T cell receptor (beta chain). This sample stems from a study of T cell changes during pregnancy in multiple sclerosis. The CDR3 is 15 residues long. V was clipped by 8 bases and J by 0 bases; unmatched bases: 5. Germline V gene lookup returns CDR1 LNHDA and CDR2 SQIVND (reference sequence). Clones were sequenced by immunoSEQ multiplex PCR, and TCRdb holds only the in-frame ones, with some missing. The sample records 20,000 to 25,000 clones, roughly nine tenths being singletons. Source: CD8+ T cells from peripheral blood mononuclear cells, taken after pregnancy. The receptor was isolated from a female donor with multiple sclerosis, enrolled in a pregnancy study. The chain carries TRBV19 and TRBJ2-1, with 9 bases aligning to TRBD2. The DNA for the CDR3 is TGTGCCAGTCGGACTAGCGACAGCTCCTACAATGAGCAGTTCTTC. Its protein is CASRTSDSSYNEQFF.